The entry below describes one T cell receptor (beta chain). This entry comes from a study of control samples from healthy donors and cancer patients. The CDR3 spans 12 residues. V shed 6 bases and J shed 2 bases, with 5 bases lying between them. Only in-frame clones appear in the TCRdb table, and some are missing; sequencing was by immunoSEQ multiplex PCR. Among about 160,000 clones listed, about 90% were seen once. V usage is TRBV12-3 or TRBV12-4 and J usage is TRBJ2-1; D unclear. Material for sequencing was blood. This receptor was taken from a man aged 25-45 years in good health. The CDR3 region has the DNA TGTGCCAGCAGGACGCCCTACAATGAGCAGTTCTTC. It encodes CASRTPYNEQFF.